The 30 T cell receptor beta chains below were found in one sample sequenced in a study of T cell responses to AZD1222 COVID-19 vaccine. Libraries were prepared by immunoSEQ multiplex PCR; TCRdb keeps only in-frame clonotypes and omits some of them. Of roughly 80,000 clones listed, approximately 90% are singletons. The sample was peripheral blood, taken 28 days after the second AZD1222 dose. Receptor source: an adult who received the AZD1222 COVID-19 vaccine.

This clone was counted once. CDR3 bases: TGTGCCAGCAGCCCCGGGACAGAAAATGAAAAACTGTTTTTT. Encoded protein: CASSPGTENEKLFF. The chain has TRBV27 and TRBJ1-4; 7 nucleotides agree with TRBD1. V gave up 6 bases and J gave up 5 bases; unmatched junction bases: 6. From germline, CDR1 is MNHEY and CDR2 SMNVEV (reference sequence). CDR3 size: 14 residues.

The chain uses TRBV13 and TRBJ2-5; TRBD2 might be the D (7 bases). V dropped 2 bases and J dropped 5 bases, with 12 bases sitting between them. This CDR3 is 14 amino acids long. Germline CDR1 PRHDT, CDR2 FYEKMQ (reference sequence). DNA of the CDR3: TGTGCCAGCAGCTTAATTGGGGGGGGCGAGACCCAGTACTTC. It translates to CASSLIGGGETQYF.

This clone showed up just once. The J gene is TRBJ2-2, the V gene TRBV28; no clear D. This CDR3 spans 14 amino acids. Germline V gene data show CDR1 as MDHEN and CDR2 as SYDVKM. Trimming shortened V by 8 bases and J by 5 bases, and 15 bases separated the two germline ends. The DNA of the CDR3 is TGTGCCAGCGGGATTGGGCAACAGACCGGGGAGCTGTTTTTT. This encodes CASGIGQQTGELFF.

The V gene is TRBV20-1, the J gene TRBJ2-3; no clear D gene. Germline CDR1 reads DFQATT; CDR2 reads SNEGSKA (reference sequence). V shed 3 bases and J shed 2 bases, with 12 bases lying between them. CDR3 size: 14 residues. CDR3 DNA sequence: TGCAGTGCTAGTCCCCCCCGGTACACAGATACGCAGTATTTT. As protein: CSASPPRYTDTQYF.

J is TRBJ1-2 and V is TRBV7-9; no definite D call. Per germline, CDR1 SEHNR and CDR2 FQNEAQ (reference sequence). The CDR3 spans 11 residues. V was shortened by 5 bases and J by 8 bases, with 9 bases between the two germline ends. The CDR3 DNA is TGTGCCAGCAGCAACTGGGGAGGCTACACCTTC. Translation: CASSNWGGYTF. Together with reference TRBV7-9 and TRBJ1-2, the CDR3 gives the full variable domain: DTGVSQNPRHKITKRGQNVTFRCDPISEHNRLYWYRQTLGQGPEFLTYFQNEAQLEKSRLLSDRFSAERPKGSFSTLEIQRTEQGDSAMYLCASSNWGGYTFGSGTRLTVV.

The count of this clone is one. This rearrangement joins TRBV5-1 to TRBJ1-5, with D maybe TRBD1 (6 bases). V was cut by 0 bases and J by 6 bases, with 19 bases left in between. The CDR3 consists of 17 residues. Germline CDR1 is SGHRS and CDR2 is YFSETQ. The CDR3 sequence: CASSLAPLTEGGQPQHF. CDR3 bases: TGCGCCAGCAGCTTGGCCCCTTTGACAGAAGGGGGTCAGCCCCAGCATTTT.

This chain joins TRBV5-8 and TRBJ2-4, with a weak D call TRBD2 (6 bases). The germline V gene encodes CDR1 SGHTS and CDR2 YDEGEE. The CDR3 sequence is 14 residues long. The V end lost 0 bases, the J end lost 5 bases, and 9 bases lay between the germline ends. The DNA of the CDR3 is TGTGCCAGCAGCTTGGGGGGGGTCCAAAACATTCAGTACTTC. Protein: CASSLGGVQNIQYF.

The chain carries TRBV18 and TRBJ2-7; the match to TRBD2 covers 9 bases. Germline trimming cut 2 bases from V and 5 bases from J; bases unmatched to any gene: 4. The CDR3 is made up of 14 amino acids. The germline gives CDR1 KGHSH, CDR2 LQKENI. CDR3 region: CASSPSSGGNEQYF. CDR3 DNA sequence: TGTGCCAGCTCACCATCGAGCGGGGGGAACGAGCAGTACTTC.

The V and J genes are TRBV28 and TRBJ2-7; 9 bases match TRBD1. Trimming took 7 bases from V and 2 from J; bases not matched to a gene: 3. The V gene's germline CDR1 is MDHEN and CDR2 SYDVKM. This CDR3 comprises 13 residues. The chain's CDR3 is CASTRQGAYEQYF. The CDR3 DNA follows: TGTGCCAGCACCAGACAGGGGGCCTACGAGCAGTACTTC. Looking up the rest from reference TRBV28 and TRBJ2-7 gives the full variable domain: DVKVTQSSRYLVKRTGEKVFLECVQDMDHENMFWYRQDPGLGLRLIYFSYDVKMKEKGDIPEGYSVSREKKERFSLILESASTNQTSMYLCASTRQGAYEQYFGPGTRLTVT.

The chain employs TRBV28 and TRBJ2-1, with 7 bases matching TRBD2. V gave up 6 bases and J gave up 7 bases; unmatched junction bases: 6. CDR1 and CDR2 from the germline V gene are MDHEN and SYDVKM. The CDR3 spans 13 residues. For the CDR3, the DNA is TGTGCCAGCAGGCGGAACGGGGGGAATGAGCAGTTCTTC. It yields the protein CASRRNGGNEQFF.

A single count supports this clone. The V gene is TRBV7-2, the J gene TRBJ2-7, with 12 bases aligning to TRBD2. The CDR3 totals 14 residues. J was trimmed by 2 bases and V by 8 bases; bases with no gene match: 4. The germline V gene encodes CDR1 SGHTA and CDR2 FQGNSA. The chain's CDR3 is CASGLAGGTYEQYF. Written as DNA, the CDR3 is TGTGCCAGCGGCCTAGCGGGGGGGACCTACGAGCAGTACTTC.

This chain joins TRBV6-5 and TRBJ1-2; weak D call: TRBD1 (5 bases). CDR1 is MNHEY and CDR2 is SVGAGI in the germline V gene. The CDR3 loop spans 13 amino acids. V was pared by 7 bases and J by 4 bases, with 13 bases between. The CDR3 sequence is CASTDHRIYGYTF. CDR3 nucleotide sequence: TGTGCCAGCACCGACCACAGGATCTATGGCTACACCTTC.

The V and J genes are TRBV27 and TRBJ2-3; tentatively, D is TRBD2 (7 bases). The CDR3 has 15 residues. Trimming stripped 3 bases from V and 5 bases from J, with 15 bases between. CDR1 MNHEY and CDR2 SMNVEV come from the germline V gene (reference sequence). The CDR3 loop is CASSFTGGALDTQYF. The CDR3 DNA follows: TGTGCCAGCAGTTTTACTGGGGGGGCCCTAGATACGCAGTATTTT.

This clone was seen only once. The chain uses TRBV19 and TRBJ1-2, with D possibly being TRBD1 (6 bases). The germline V and J ends were trimmed by 1 base and 4 bases, with 22 bases remaining between them. The CDR3 has 18 residues. Germline loops: CDR1 LNHDA, CDR2 SQIVND (reference sequence). The CDR3 DNA follows: TGTGCCAGTAGTATAGTGTTCCAGGGAGGGGGATTAAGCTATGGCTACACCTTC. The encoded protein is CASSIVFQGGGLSYGYTF. The full variable domain, completed using reference TRBV19 and TRBJ1-2, is DGGITQSPKYLFRKEGQNVTLSCEQNLNHDAMYWYRQDPGQGLRLIYYSQIVNDFQKGDIAEGYSVSREKKESFPLTVTSAQKNPTAFYLCASSIVFQGGGLSYGYTFGSGTRLTVV.

The gene calls are TRBV6-5 and TRBJ2-2; a weak D match, TRBD2 (5 bases). CDR1 and CDR2 from the germline V gene are MNHEY and SVGAGI. V was pared by 7 bases and J by 7 bases, with 13 bases between. The CDR3 runs 13 residues. CDR3: CASKTGDHGELFF. The CDR3 nucleotides read TGTGCCAGCAAAACCGGGGATCACGGGGAGCTGTTTTTT.

The chain carries TRBV10-3 and TRBJ1-2, with TRBD1 matching 9 bases. Germline V gives CDR1 ENHRY, CDR2 SYGVKD. V gave up 6 bases and J gave up 4 bases; unmatched junction bases: 12. The CDR3 is made up of 16 amino acids. This chain's CDR3 is CAIRTAGQGGGYGYTF. CDR3 nucleotide sequence: TGTGCCATCAGAACCGCGGGACAGGGCGGGGGCTATGGCTACACCTTC.

The gene calls are TRBV3-1 (or the pseudogene TRBV3-2) and TRBJ1-1; D gene unclear. V lost 1 base, J lost 4 bases, and 7 bases lay in between. CDR1 and CDR2 from the germline V gene are LGHDT and YNNKEL (reference sequence). The length of the CDR3 is 13 residues. The CDR3 DNA follows: TGTGCCAGCAGCCAAGTACTTGGCACTGAAGCTTTCTTT. Translation: CASSQVLGTEAFF.

J is TRBJ1-4 and V is TRBV7-9, with D hard to call. Germline V gene lookup returns CDR1 SEHNR and CDR2 FQNEAQ (reference sequence). V lost 5 bases to trimming and J lost 5 bases, with 9 bases between them. The CDR3 consists of 13 residues. The CDR3 DNA is TGTGCCAGCAGCCCCCGAGGGAATGAAAAACTGTTTTTT. This gives the protein CASSPRGNEKLFF.

This clone is a singleton in its sample. This chain uses TRBV18 with TRBJ2-5; weak D call: TRBD2 (5 bases). The CDR3 has 14 residues. Looked up from germline, CDR1 is KGHSH and CDR2 is LQKENI. With 4 bases removed from V and 2 bases from J, the gap between germline ends came to 11 bases. CDR3 residues: CASSRKPGQETQYF. As DNA, the CDR3 is TGTGCCAGCTCACGGAAGCCGGGGCAAGAGACCCAGTACTTC.

This chain connects TRBV7-2 to TRBJ1-5, with a tentative D call TRBD1 (5 bases). The V and J ends lost 7 bases and 6 bases respectively, with 22 bases between them. CDR1 and CDR2 (germline): SGHTA, FQGNSA. The CDR3 covers 16 residues. The CDR3 reads CASKEMAGQGGQPQHF. CDR3 nucleotide sequence: TGTGCCAGCAAGGAAATGGCGGGGCAGGGTGGTCAGCCCCAGCATTTT. The entire variable domain, with the rest obtained from reference TRBV7-2 and TRBJ1-5, is as follows: GAGVSQSPSNKVTEKGKDVELRCDPISGHTALYWYRQSLGQGLEFLIYFQGNSAPDKSGLPSDRFSAERTGGSVSTLTIQRTQQEDSAVYLCASKEMAGQGGQPQHFGDGTRLSIL.

This chain connects TRBV5-6 to TRBJ1-5; 11 bases are a match to TRBD1. The CDR3 covers 15 residues. Germline lookup yields CDR1 SGHDT and CDR2 YYEEEE. With 4 bases clipped from V and 5 bases from J, the junction kept 5 bases outside the gene matches. The CDR3 DNA is TGTGCCAGCAGCATCGGGACAGGGGGACATCAGCCCCAGCATTTT. Residues: CASSIGTGGHQPQHF.

The V and J genes are TRBV7-2 and TRBJ1-2; TRBD1 might be the D (5 bases). Germline CDR1 is SGHTA and CDR2 is FQGNSA. This CDR3 is 15 amino acids long. The V end lost 1 base, the J end lost 10 bases, and 19 bases lay between the germline ends. CDR3 sequence (DNA): TGTGCCAGCAGCTTAGAGCGCGGAGGGGCTAGGACCTACACCTTC. Residues: CASSLERGGARTYTF.

The rearrangement links TRBV7-2 to TRBJ2-6; D remains unclear. CDR1 is SGHTA, CDR2 FQGNSA, per germline. Trimming removed 6 bases from V and 0 bases from J, with 6 bases in between. This CDR3 is 14 amino acids long. The CDR3 loop is CASSQNSGANVLTF. The CDR3 DNA reads TGTGCCAGCAGTCAAAACTCTGGGGCCAACGTCCTGACTTTC.

The genes are TRBV10-3 and TRBJ1-1; perhaps TRBD1 as D (6 bases). The CDR3 is 12 residues long. V was shortened by 3 bases and J by 7 bases, with 9 bases between the two germline ends. Germline V gene lookup returns CDR1 ENHRY and CDR2 SYGVKD. The CDR3 is CAISDRGGEAFF. The DNA for the CDR3 is TGTGCCATCAGTGACAGGGGTGGTGAAGCTTTCTTT.

V and J are TRBV7-3 and TRBJ2-1, with D tentatively TRBD1 (7 bases). V was cut by 7 bases and J by 0 bases, with 16 bases left in between. Per germline, CDR1 SGHTA and CDR2 FQGTGA. The CDR3 has 16 amino acids. The CDR3 loop reads CASTEGAEFSYNEQFF. CDR3 coding DNA: TGTGCCAGCACGGAGGGGGCTGAGTTCTCCTACAATGAGCAGTTCTTC.

The J gene is TRBJ1-3, the V gene TRBV18; D call uncertain. Germline values: CDR1 KGHSH, CDR2 LQKENI. V was clipped by 2 bases and J by 0 bases, with 11 bases between them. The CDR3 spans 16 residues. The CDR3 loop is CASSPTTTFSGNTIYF. In nucleotides, the CDR3 is TGTGCCAGCTCACCAACGACAACCTTCTCTGGAAACACCATATATTTT.

This sequence joins TRBV28 and TRBJ2-1, with 13 positions matching TRBD2. After removal of 3 bases from V and 8 bases from J, the junction contained 4 bases not matched to a gene. The germline gives CDR1 MDHEN, CDR2 SYDVKM. This CDR3 has 15 residues. Written as DNA, the CDR3 is TGTGCCAGCAGTTTCCGACTAGCGGGGGGACATGAGCAGTTCTTC. It encodes CASSFRLAGGHEQFF.

The V and J genes are TRBV11-1 and TRBJ1-6; no clear D gene. Trimming took 5 bases from V and 7 from J, leaving 12 bases between them. The CDR3 totals 14 residues. Germline V gene data show CDR1 as SGHAT and CDR2 as FQDESV (reference sequence). The CDR3 sequence is CASSLVPVNSPLHF. CDR3 coding DNA: TGTGCCAGCAGCCTGGTTCCAGTCAATTCACCCCTCCACTTT. The full variable domain, in which reference TRBV11-1 and TRBJ1-6 provide the parts outside the CDR3, is EAEVAQSPRYKITEKSQAVAFWCDPISGHATLYWYRQILGQGPELLVQFQDESVVDDSQLPKDRFSAERLKGVDSTLKIQPAELGDSAMYLCASSLVPVNSPLHFGNGTRLTVT.

V gene TRBV7-6 combines with J gene TRBJ1-1; unclear D gene. Germline CDR1 and CDR2: SGHVS and FNYEAQ. The V and J ends lost 5 bases and 9 bases respectively, with 16 bases between them. The CDR3 length is 13 residues. The CDR3 nucleotides read TGTGCCAGCAGCCCCGGAAATTTGCCCCAAGCTTTCTTT. Its translation: CASSPGNLPQAFF.

The gene calls are TRBV3-1 (or the pseudogene TRBV3-2) and TRBJ1-6, with D unresolved. Germline V gene data show CDR1 as LGHDT and CDR2 as YNNKEL (reference sequence). The CDR3 is made up of 11 amino acids. V was cut by 2 bases and J by 14 bases, with 7 bases left in between. Here the CDR3 reads CASSQRWSLHF. The CDR3 bases are TGTGCCAGCAGCCAACGGTGGTCCCTCCACTTT.